This is a list of T cell receptor beta chains from one sample in a study of blood T cell repertoires in COVID-19. Produced via immunoSEQ multiplex PCR; TCRdb's table is partial and in-frame only. The sample holds 250,000 or so clones, approximately 90% seen once. The sequenced material came from peripheral blood. Receptor source: a woman between 40 and 50 years old who had recovered from COVID-19. Both conserved end residues are part of each CDR3. Fields, in order: D gene, J gene, clone size, V gene, CDR3 protein, CDR3 DNA. D genes are given only for firm matches. Expanded clones get a size class; other rows say once, few or many, or leave the size out.

>TRBD1|TRBJ1-6|-|TRBV19
CASSETGQGLGSPLHF
TGTGCCAGTAGTGAAACCGGACAGGGCCTCGGTTCACCCCTCCACTTT
>TRBD1|TRBJ2-1|-|TRBV7-3
CASSPRGLRYNEQFF
TGTGCCAGCAGCCCCAGGGGGCTGAGGTACAATGAGCAGTTCTTC
>-|TRBJ2-6|-|TRBV30
CAWSGPAGANVLTF
TGTGCCTGGAGTGGCCCGGCTGGGGCCAACGTCCTGACTTTC
>-|TRBJ1-1|-|TRBV19
CASSTPPPGRGAFF
TGTGCCAGTAGTACCCCGCCGCCAGGGCGGGGGGCTTTCTTT
>-|TRBJ2-7|-|TRBV4-1
CASSQGGLPSSYEQYF
TGCGCCAGCAGCCAAGGTGGGCTACCAAGCTCCTACGAGCAGTACTTC
>TRBD1|TRBJ2-5|-|TRBV7-2
CASSLASGTGGAAQYF
TGTGCCAGCAGCTTAGCGTCGGGGACAGGGGGGGCGGCCCAGTACTTC
>TRBD2|TRBJ2-3|-|TRBV10-3
CAISGTSGTDTQYF
TGTGCCATCAGTGGGACTAGCGGGACAGATACGCAGTATTTT
>TRBD1|TRBJ1-5|-|TRBV2
CASRGTGGGNQPQHF
TGTGCCAGCAGGGGGACAGGGGGCGGCAATCAGCCCCAGCATTTT
>TRBD2|TRBJ2-1|-|TRBV5-1
CASSLGGTSGIDEQFF
TGCGCCAGCAGCTTGGGCGGGACTAGCGGGATAGATGAGCAGTTCTTC
>TRBD2|TRBJ2-2|-|TRBV7-9
CASSSGSGRTGELFF
TGTGCCAGCAGCTCGGGAAGCGGGAGGACCGGGGAGCTGTTTTTT
>TRBD2|TRBJ2-5|-|TRBV6-5
CASSYGLAGGETQYF
TGTGCCAGCAGTTACGGGCTAGCGGGAGGGGAGACCCAGTACTTC
>-|TRBJ1-5|-|TRBV30
CAWSAGGGNQPQHF
TGTGCCTGGAGTGCAGGTGGCGGCAATCAGCCCCAGCATTTT
>-|TRBJ1-1|once|TRBV3-1/TRBV3-2
CASSQAGGSTEAFF
TGTGCCAGCAGCCAAGCGGGGGGGTCCACTGAAGCTTTCTTT
>-|TRBJ1-1|-|TRBV19
CASSVDRMTEAFF
TGTGCCAGTAGTGTAGACAGGATGACTGAAGCTTTCTTT
>TRBD1|TRBJ1-2|-|TRBV18
CASSPPGQGLGGYTF
TGTGCCAGCTCACCACCGGGACAGGGCTTGGGTGGCTACACCTTC
>-|TRBJ1-6|-|TRBV10-2
CASSERGYGSPLHF
TGCGCCAGCAGTGAGCGGGGTTATGGTTCACCCCTCCACTTT
>-|TRBJ1-2|few|TRBV27
CASSPLRTARSGGYTF
TGTGCCAGCAGTCCCCTCCGGACAGCCCGGTCAGGTGGCTACACCTTC
>TRBD1|TRBJ1-1|-|TRBV5-1
CASSLGAIGTGTEAFF
TGCGCCAGCAGCTTGGGGGCTATTGGGACAGGGACTGAAGCTTTCTTT
>TRBD2|TRBJ2-3|-|TRBV5-1
CASSPTSGTTPSTDTQYF
TGCGCCAGCAGCCCGACTAGCGGAACAACCCCCAGCACAGATACGCAGTATTTT
>TRBD1|TRBJ2-3|-|TRBV10-2
CASSVDRGNTDTQYF
TGCGCCAGCAGTGTGGACAGGGGGAACACAGATACGCAGTATTTT
>-|TRBJ1-5|few|TRBV7-9
CASSLQAPLGNQPQHF
TGTGCCAGCAGCTTACAAGCCCCCCTGGGCAATCAGCCCCAGCATTTT
>-|TRBJ2-2|-|TRBV27
CATSFRGDFTGELFF
TGTGCCACCTCTTTCAGGGGGGACTTCACCGGGGAGCTGTTTTTT
>-|TRBJ2-1|-|TRBV28
CASSPRGKQFF
TGTGCCAGCAGCCCGCGCGGGAAGCAGTTCTTC
>TRBD1|TRBJ1-3|-|TRBV29-1
CSVEKGAGGNTIYF
TGCAGCGTTGAAAAGGGGGCGGGAGGAAACACCATATATTTT
>-|TRBJ2-5|-|TRBV7-6
CASSLEGGASWETQYF
TGTGCCAGCAGCTTAGAAGGAGGTGCTAGCTGGGAGACCCAGTACTTC
>-|TRBJ2-7|-|TRBV29-1
CSVDGGLEQYF
TGCAGCGTTGACGGGGGTCTCGAGCAGTACTTC
>TRBD2|TRBJ2-2|-|TRBV14
CASSQAAASGRPGELFF
TGTGCCAGCAGCCAAGCCGCCGCTAGCGGGAGGCCCGGGGAGCTGTTTTTT
>-|TRBJ1-5|-|TRBV11-2
CASSPPGRGNQPQHF
TGTGCCAGCAGCCCCCCGGGGAGGGGGAATCAGCCCCAGCATTTT
>TRBD2|TRBJ2-1|few|TRBV3-1/TRBV3-2
CASNQLAGGLNEQFF
TGTGCCAGCAACCAACTAGCGGGAGGGTTGAATGAGCAGTTCTTC
>TRBD1|TRBJ2-7|-|TRBV9
CASSAQDRVVQYF
TGTGCCAGCAGCGCCCAGGACAGGGTGGTGCAGTACTTC
>-|TRBJ1-4|-|TRBV6-5
CASSWGGGRGEKLFF
TGTGCCAGCAGTTGGGGAGGGGGACGAGGTGAAAAACTGTTTTTT
>-|TRBJ1-3|-|TRBV19
CASSRDQANSGNTIYF
TGTGCCAGTAGTAGAGACCAGGCGAACTCTGGAAACACCATATATTTT
>-|TRBJ2-5|-|TRBV9
CASSKMGPVETQYF
TGTGCCAGCAGCAAGATGGGGCCGGTAGAGACCCAGTACTTC
>TRBD2|TRBJ2-2|-|TRBV9
CASSPRSFPSGRLPNTGELFF
TGTGCCAGCAGCCCGAGATCCTTTCCTAGCGGGAGGCTTCCGAACACCGGGGAGCTGTTTTTT
>TRBD1|TRBJ2-1|once|TRBV7-2
CASSSPGTGVYNEQFF
TGTGCCAGCAGCTCACCGGGGACAGGGGTCTACAATGAGCAGTTCTTC
>-|TRBJ1-2|-|TRBV5-4
CASTPSPNYGYTF
TGTGCCAGCACCCCCAGTCCTAACTATGGCTACACCTTC
>-|TRBJ1-6|-|TRBV27
CASSLGWRDNSPLHF
TGTGCCAGCAGTTTAGGGTGGCGGGATAATTCACCCCTCCACTTT
>-|TRBJ1-2|-|TRBV25-1
CASSDHRNNYGYTF
TGTGCCAGCAGTGACCACAGAAATAACTATGGCTACACCTTC
>-|TRBJ2-1|-|TRBV29-1
CSVEGAGAPSSYNEQFF
TGCAGCGTTGAAGGAGCAGGGGCCCCGAGCTCCTACAATGAGCAGTTCTTC
>-|TRBJ2-3|-|TRBV7-9
CASSLVGGQLPDTQYF
TGTGCCAGCAGCTTAGTTGGGGGCCAACTTCCAGATACGCAGTATTTT
>TRBD2|TRBJ2-1|-|TRBV4-1
CASSQVVAGVGFF
TGCGCCAGCAGCCAAGTAGTAGCGGGAGTAGGTTTCTTC
>TRBD1|TRBJ1-5|-|TRBV6-2/TRBV6-3
CASSSTGGLGQPQHF
TGTGCCAGCAGCTCCACAGGGGGCTTGGGTCAGCCCCAGCATTTT
>-|TRBJ1-1|-|TRBV5-6
CASSFNPSTEAFF
TGTGCCAGCAGCTTTAACCCCAGCACTGAAGCTTTCTTT
>TRBD1|TRBJ2-4|-|TRBV30
CAWGQGAGNIQYF
TGTGCCTGGGGACAGGGGGCAGGAAACATTCAGTACTTC
>TRBD1|TRBJ1-2|-|TRBV27
CASSLGAPDRGHGYTF
TGTGCCAGCAGTTTGGGCGCGCCGGACAGGGGGCACGGCTACACCTTC
>-|TRBJ1-1|-|TRBV6-6
CASTQDAGAGTEAFF
TGTGCCAGCACCCAAGACGCGGGCGCGGGGACTGAAGCTTTCTTT
>-|TRBJ2-7|-|TRBV27
CASSLSRPYEQYF
TGTGCCAGCAGTTTGTCCAGGCCCTACGAGCAGTACTTC
>-|TRBJ1-4|-|TRBV19
CASVGEKLFF
TGTGCCAGTGTGGGCGAAAAACTGTTTTTT
>TRBD2|TRBJ2-3|-|TRBV6-5
CASTTGLAGGDTQYF
TGTGCCAGCACCACCGGACTAGCGGGGGGGGATACGCAGTATTTT
>-|TRBJ2-2|-|TRBV6-6
CASPGVRDTGELFF
TGTGCCAGCCCGGGGGTACGGGACACCGGGGAGCTGTTTTTT